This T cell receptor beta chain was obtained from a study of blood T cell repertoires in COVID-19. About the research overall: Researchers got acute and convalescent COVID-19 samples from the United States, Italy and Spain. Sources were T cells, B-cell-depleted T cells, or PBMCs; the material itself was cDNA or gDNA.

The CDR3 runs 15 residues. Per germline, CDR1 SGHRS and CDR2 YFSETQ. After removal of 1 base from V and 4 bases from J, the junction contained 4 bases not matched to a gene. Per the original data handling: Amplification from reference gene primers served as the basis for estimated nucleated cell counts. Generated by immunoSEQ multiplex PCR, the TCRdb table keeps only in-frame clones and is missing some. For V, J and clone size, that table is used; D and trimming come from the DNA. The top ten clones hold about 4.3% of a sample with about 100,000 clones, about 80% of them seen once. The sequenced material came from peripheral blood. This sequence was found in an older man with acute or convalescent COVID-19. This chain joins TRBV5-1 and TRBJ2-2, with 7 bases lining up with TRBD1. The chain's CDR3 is CASSLMQGVTGELFF. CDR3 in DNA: TGCGCCAGCAGCTTGATGCAGGGGGTCACCGGGGAGCTGTTTTTT.